This T cell receptor delta chain originates from a study of Vγ9Vδ2 T cells in congenital toxoplasmosis (dated by TCRdb to the early 2020s). General notes on the study: The diagnosis of congenital toxoplasmosis relied on IgG, IgM and IgA serology, Western blot and an in-house interferon-gamma release assay. This study compared the CDR3 repertoires of the gamma and delta chains in sorted blood gammadelta T cells from congenitally T. gondii-infected infants versus uninfected infants. Repertoires were sequenced from infants at 2 months after birth and at 1 year of age. TCR sequencing covered about 5 infected and approximately 11 uninfected infants at 2 months, plus 3 infected and 4 uninfected infants at 1 year. The study at large found these results: High prevalence of a public TRGV9 clonotype was observed in both infected and uninfected infants. At 2 months, TRGV9 and TRDV2 CDR3s of infected infants appeared to carry fewer N additions than uninfected infants, especially TRDV2-TRDJ1 sequences. At 1 year of age, repertoire differences between infected and uninfected infants were less clear than at 2 months. Germline-encoded fetal-type TRDV2 CDR3 sequences seemed to be more prevalent in infected than in uninfected 2-month-old infants, with an in utero expansion footprint being suggested. Two months was the earliest age with enough suitable sample material for TCR repertoire analysis, so newborn repertoires were not sequenced.

CDR1 and CDR2 (TSWWSYY, QGS) derive from the germline V gene. From cysteine to phenylalanine, the CDR3 is 18 amino acids long. The entry retains the CDR3 DNA only, 54 bases that are in frame from base 1. V is pared back by 4 bases and J by 3 bases, with 21 bases lying between the germline termini. cDNA was generated in one tube by template-switch reverse transcription with TRGC- and TRDC-specific primers, using SuperScript II. The TRGC primer was designed so that it binds both the TRGC1 and the TRGC2 constant genes. Amplification of TRG and TRD was done with the KAPA Real-Time Library Amplification Kit, and AMPure XP beads were used for purification between steps. Illumina sequencing adapters were added by index PCR using the Nextera XT Index Kit. Sequencing of TRG and TRD amplicons was performed on an Illumina MiSeq with the V2 300 kit, and 150 bp paired-end reads were generated. Per the original workflow: Before further analysis, read quality was checked using FastQC version 0.11.8. With MiXCR version 3.0.3, reads were aligned to GenBank TRG or TRD reference genes and CDR3 sequences were built. Default MiXCR settings were kept, except that 3 rather than 5 consecutive nucleotides were used to assemble TRDD gene segments. N additions, CDR3 length, J segment length and clonotype sharing between samples were computed with VDJtools version 1.2.1. Out-of-frame CDR3 sequences and those containing stop codons were excluded from analysis. Infant repertoires were assessed for overlap with previously published fetal, cord blood and adult blood Vgamma9Vdelta2 repertoires. TCRdb called clones afresh from the public reads with CATT; identical DNA rows were later merged. The V and J calls shown here were made by TCRdb, not taken from the authors' results. The sample contains around 620 delta-chain clones, around 7% of them found a single time. About 14% of the sample comes from the top ten.

This clone is assessed as hyperexpanded (1% or more). The antigen it binds to is not known. Per-nucleotide qualities are absent, and no much larger clonotype sits a single base away. Other DNA sequences from this sample encode an identical CDR3 as well. The same treatment, consisting of spiramycin and/or pyrimethamine plus sulfadiazine plus folinic acid, was given to the mothers of both infected and uninfected infants. All infants, infected and uninfected, were born by term delivery after more than 37 weeks of gestation. Around 0.91 mL of blood was used to isolate PBMCs by Lymphoprep gradient centrifugation, after which the PBMCs were cryopreserved in liquid nitrogen and shipped to Belgium. After thawing, the PBMCs were labeled with Zombie NIR viability dye and stained with antibodies against CD3, TCR gammadelta, Vgamma9 and Vdelta2. A FACSAria III was used to sort CD3+ TCRgammadelta+ T cells, reaching a mean purity of about 98%. The RNeasy Micro Kit was used to isolate RNA from roughly 10,000 sorted gammadelta T cells per sample. Each infant was born to a mother who had been enrolled with a primary T. gondii infection during pregnancy. The infants' peripheral blood was drawn at an outpatient microbiology and virology center located in Pavia, Italy.

The sample was gamma-delta T cells from blood. The source is a child under 10 years old born to a mother with Toxoplasma gondii infection during pregnancy, either congenitally infected or uninfected (not recorded which). The chain couples TRDV1 to TRDJ2; no D gene is confidently identified. The CDR3 region reads CALGGSETGGKLTAQLFF. In nucleotides, the sequence is TGTGCTCTTGGGGGCTCCGAAACAGGAGGAAAGCTGACAGCACAACTCTTCTTT.